The entry below gives a single T cell receptor (beta chain) sequence along with its context. Its antigen is undetermined. The sample is drawn from a study of post-analysis software for immune sequencing data. Overall study results and limits: Relative to controls, patients with multiple sclerosis showed significantly lower normalized Chao1 diversity. Five TRBV segments, including TRBV5-6, TRBV5-1 and TRBV20-1, were more frequent in patients than controls.

Trimming took off 1 base at V and 4 bases at J, with 14 bases between the two ends. CDR1 and CDR2 from the germline V gene are SGHTA and FQGNSA. The CDR3 length is 15 residues. Unique molecular identifiers featured in each of the TCR beta cDNA libraries. Out of roughly 0.85 to 11 million T cells, about 460,000 cDNA molecules were generated. TCRdb used MiXCR to reprocess the PCR reads, holding one entry per CDR3 protein. The repertoire holds about 160,000 distinct CDR3 sequences, with under 40% as singletons. The sequence was collected from a girl aged 10 to 17 with multiple sclerosis. The rearrangement joins TRBV7-2 to TRBJ2-7; D perhaps matches TRBD2 (6 bases). The sample was blood, taken after autologous hematopoietic stem cell transplantation. CDR3 coding DNA: TGTGCCAGCAGCTTAGGACTAGTCCTGAGTTACGAGCAGTACTTC. It yields the protein CASSLGLVLSYEQYF.